The source of this T cell receptor beta chain is a study of T cell responses to AZD1222 COVID-19 vaccine. Looked up from germline, CDR1 is LGHNA and CDR2 is YSLEER. This CDR3 comprises 15 residues. V was shortened by 4 bases and J by 6 bases, with 18 bases between the two germline ends. Second-dose intervals of approximately 4 or approximately 12 weeks were pooled. On this clone itself: Its target is not known.

Using immunoSEQ multiplex PCR, the repertoire was profiled, and TCRdb retains in-frame clones only, with some absent. Of around 120,000 clones in the sample, approximately 94% were seen once. Findings and caveats of the study: Dominant at 160-218 and 743-854, vaccine-associated CD4 TCRs also spanned spike. Spike-specific TCR breadth and depth grew following two AZD1222 doses. Sampling captured repertoires only after the peak T cell response.

The receptor's source is an adult who received the AZD1222 COVID-19 vaccine. The chain combines TRBV4-3 with TRBJ1-2, with a tentative D call TRBD1 (5 bases). The sample here was peripheral blood, taken 28 days after the second AZD1222 dose. In DNA, the CDR3 is TGCGCCAGCAGCCCGGGACCCGGACCTACGAATGGCTACACCTTC. It specifies CASSPGPGPTNGYTF.